A selection of T cell receptor beta chains follows, all from one sample in a study of cytotoxic CD8 clonotypes in ibrutinib-treated CLL. Clones were read by immunoSEQ multiplex PCR, and TCRdb kept only the in-frame ones, dropping some. The sample consists of some 50,000 clones, 60% to 80% of them appearing once. The sequencing here drew on PBMCs, taken after 12 months of ibrutinib treatment. The receptor source for this set is a human donor with chronic lymphocytic leukemia. CDR3s include the opening cysteine and the closing phenylalanine or tryptophan. The D gene is left open where the match is weak. Size tells how often a clone was seen (once, few, many) or the class of an expanded clone, and some rows leave it out.

>TRBV7-6|TRBD2|TRBJ2-1|.
CASSFRGTSGSPGNEQFF
TGTGCCAGCAGCTTTCGCGGGACTAGCGGGTCCCCCGGCAATGAGCAGTTCTTC
>TRBV5-1|TRBD1|TRBJ1-1|once
CASSGRQGFNTEAFF
TGCGCCAGCAGCGGAAGACAGGGCTTTAACACTGAAGCTTTCTTT
>TRBV5-1|.|TRBJ2-7|.
CASSSGPLYEQYF
TGCGCCAGCAGCTCCGGGCCGCTCTACGAGCAGTACTTC
>TRBV18|.|TRBJ1-6|many
CASSPAAAKSSPLHF
TGTGCCAGCTCACCAGCGGCCGCGAAAAGTTCACCCCTCCACTTT
>TRBV9|.|TRBJ1-2|.
CASSVVSSTYGYTF
TGTGCCAGCAGCGTAGTAAGCTCGACCTATGGCTACACCTTC
>TRBV6-5|TRBD1|TRBJ2-1|.
CASRTGQLEQFF
TGTGCCAGCAGAACGGGACAGCTTGAGCAGTTCTTC
>TRBV28|.|TRBJ1-1|.
CASSLGVFAFF
TGTGCCAGCAGTTTAGGGGTTTTCGCTTTCTTT
>TRBV27|.|TRBJ2-3|.
CASSPGRWSTDTQYF
TGTGCCAGCAGCCCAGGACGGTGGAGCACAGATACGCAGTATTTT
>TRBV5-4|.|TRBJ1-2|many
CASSLLQGYGYTF
TGTGCCAGCAGCTTGTTACAGGGCTATGGCTACACCTTC
>TRBV15|TRBD1|TRBJ1-3|.
CATSRGTGQGSRNTIYF
TGTGCCACCAGCAGAGGTACGGGACAGGGAAGCAGAAACACCATATATTTT
>TRBV19|TRBD1|TRBJ1-6|.
CASTPQGRGNSPLHF
TGTGCCAGTACCCCACAGGGGCGGGGTAATTCACCCCTCCACTTT
>TRBV6-1|.|TRBJ2-1|few
CASSEERWGNEQFF
TGTGCCAGCAGTGAAGAAAGATGGGGGAATGAGCAGTTCTTC
>TRBV27|.|TRBJ1-1|once
CASSPVVGGTEAFF
TGTGCCAGCAGCCCGGTAGTCGGGGGCACTGAAGCTTTCTTT
>TRBV30|.|TRBJ2-2|.
CAWRGSSEIGELFF
TGTGCCTGGAGGGGCAGTTCGGAGATCGGGGAGCTGTTTTTT
>TRBV2|.|TRBJ1-2|.
CAGSGTTIRYGYTF
TGTGCCGGTTCCGGGACAACCATTCGCTATGGCTACACCTTC
>TRBV27|.|TRBJ2-2|.
CASSLSPAGSTGELFF
TGTGCCAGCAGTTTATCCCCCGCGGGCTCAACCGGGGAGCTGTTTTTT
>TRBV18|TRBD1|TRBJ1-4|.
CASSPPRTGSEKLFF
TGTGCCAGCTCACCACCGAGGACAGGGAGTGAAAAACTGTTTTTT
>TRBV6-1|.|TRBJ2-3|medium-sized
CASRGGGDTDTQYF
TGTGCCAGCAGGGGGGGCGGGGACACAGATACGCAGTATTTT
>TRBV7-8|TRBD1|TRBJ1-1|.
CASSSGQGSTEAFF
TGTGCCAGCAGCTCGGGACAGGGGAGCACTGAAGCTTTCTTT
>TRBV5-1|.|TRBJ2-1|few
CASSLSRVEQFF
TGCGCCAGCAGCTTGTCACGAGTTGAGCAGTTCTTC
>TRBV6-4|TRBD1|TRBJ1-3|.
CASSYGQGARFSGNTIYF
TGTGCCAGCAGTTATGGACAGGGGGCCCGATTCTCTGGAAACACCATATATTTT
>TRBV6-5|.|TRBJ1-2|.
CAARAALKSYTF
TGTGCCGCGAGGGCAGCCTTGAAGAGCTACACCTTC
>TRBV5-4|TRBD1|TRBJ1-4|.
CASSSNRGGNEKLFF
TGTGCCAGCAGCTCCAACAGGGGCGGGAATGAAAAACTGTTTTTT
>TRBV5-8|.|TRBJ1-1|.
CASSLVAGDTEAFF
TGTGCCAGCAGCTTGGTGGCAGGGGACACTGAAGCTTTCTTT
>TRBV5-1|.|TRBJ1-2|.
CASSFQDPNYGYTF
TGCGCCAGCAGCTTCCAGGACCCCAACTATGGCTACACCTTC
>TRBV7-3|TRBD2|TRBJ2-5|.
CASSLIAGGPETQYF
TGTGCCAGCAGCTTGATAGCGGGGGGGCCCGAGACCCAGTACTTC
>TRBV27|.|TRBJ2-1|.
CASRRSWNEQFF
TGTGCCAGCAGACGATCATGGAATGAGCAGTTCTTC
>TRBV6-5|.|TRBJ1-2|.
CASSYSSLGQGNGYTF
TGTGCCAGCAGTTACTCGAGTCTTGGACAAGGGAATGGCTACACCTTC
>TRBV7-9|.|TRBJ2-3|.
CASSWEQGFADTQYF
TGTGCCAGCAGCTGGGAACAGGGTTTCGCAGATACGCAGTATTTT
>TRBV27|.|TRBJ1-5|.
CASSWGKNSNQPQHF
TGTGCCAGCAGTTGGGGTAAAAATAGCAATCAGCCCCAGCATTTT
>TRBV5-7|TRBD1|TRBJ1-5|.
CASRTEPGQGVSTGQPQHF
TGTGCCAGCAGAACTGAACCGGGACAGGGGGTTTCAACAGGTCAGCCCCAGCATTTT
>TRBV18|.|TRBJ2-2|.
CASSPRGNTGELFF
TGTGCCAGCTCACCACGGGGGAACACCGGGGAGCTGTTTTTT
>TRBV14|.|TRBJ2-7|few
CASSSTYEQYF
TGTGCCAGCAGCTCAACCTACGAGCAGTACTTC
>TRBV2|.|TRBJ1-2|.
CASSEFDGANYGYTF
TGTGCCAGCAGTGAATTCGATGGGGCTAACTATGGCTACACCTTC
>TRBV30|.|TRBJ2-7|few
CAWSIGYEQYF
TGTGCCTGGAGTATCGGCTACGAGCAGTACTTC
>TRBV18|.|TRBJ2-3|.
CASSLGRVVTDTQYF
TGTGCCAGCTCCCTTGGACGGGTAGTCACAGATACGCAGTATTTT
>TRBV30|.|TRBJ1-2|.
CAWSVSQSYGYTF
TGTGCCTGGAGTGTCTCCCAATCCTATGGCTACACCTTC
>TRBV4-1|.|TRBJ2-7|.
CASSQDPGLQLKYF
TGCGCCAGCAGCCAAGACCCGGGACTCCAATTAAAGTACTTC
>TRBV5-4|.|TRBJ2-7|.
CASSLFGQLHEQYF
TGTGCCAGCAGCTTGTTCGGACAGCTACACGAGCAGTACTTC
>TRBV9|.|TRBJ1-4|.
CASSVGPSTNEKLFF
TGTGCCAGCAGCGTAGGCCCCAGCACCAATGAAAAACTGTTTTTT
>TRBV7-3|.|TRBJ1-1|.
CASSSQGRTEAFF
TGTGCCAGCAGCTCGCAGGGGCGGACTGAAGCTTTCTTT
>TRBV9|.|TRBJ2-3|.
CASSVDSSSTDTQYF
TGTGCCAGCAGCGTAGATTCTAGTTCCACAGATACGCAGTATTTT
>TRBV28|TRBD1|TRBJ2-7|once
CASTLGDSSSYEQYF
TGTGCCAGCACCTTGGGGGACAGTAGCTCGTACGAGCAGTACTTC
>TRBV11-2|TRBD1|TRBJ2-1|.
CASSLDGTGHEQFF
TGTGCCAGCAGCTTAGATGGGACAGGGCATGAGCAGTTCTTC
>TRBV19|.|TRBJ2-7|.
CASSFVGNLEQYF
TGTGCCAGTAGTTTCGTCGGGAACCTCGAGCAGTACTTC
>TRBV29-1|TRBD1|TRBJ2-5|.
CSVDGQGETQYF
TGCAGCGTTGATGGACAGGGGGAGACCCAGTACTTC
>TRBV5-5|.|TRBJ1-1|.
CASSLRSQGFTGGAFF
TGTGCCAGCAGCTTGAGGTCCCAGGGTTTCACCGGGGGAGCTTTCTTT
>TRBV5-1|.|TRBJ2-5|.
CASSLVVQETQYF
TGCGCCAGCAGCTTGGTCGTCCAAGAGACCCAGTACTTC
>TRBV6-1|TRBD1|TRBJ1-2|.
CASSEGEGAGYGYTF
TGTGCCAGCAGTGAAGGGGAGGGGGCTGGTTATGGCTACACCTTC
>TRBV5-6|.|TRBJ2-2|few
CASSPHRGYTGELFF
TGTGCCAGCAGCCCCCACCGGGGATACACCGGGGAGCTGTTTTTT
>TRBV18|.|TRBJ2-5|.
CASSPLQETQYF
TGTGCCAGCTCACCACTCCAAGAGACCCAGTACTTC
>TRBV27|TRBD1|TRBJ2-3|.
CASSPWDRGGDTQYF
TGTGCCAGCAGCCCATGGGACAGGGGAGGAGATACGCAGTATTTT
>TRBV4-1|.|TRBJ2-1|.
CASSQGEGVNNEQFF
TGCGCCAGCAGCCAAGGTGAGGGGGTTAACAATGAGCAGTTCTTC
>TRBV7-6|.|TRBJ2-5|.
CASSLGSGFETQYF
TGTGCCAGCAGCTTAGGTTCGGGTTTTGAGACCCAGTACTTC
>TRBV15|.|TRBJ1-1|once
CATSREPIPNTEAFF
TGTGCCACCAGCAGAGAACCGATACCGAACACTGAAGCTTTCTTT
>TRBV7-9|.|TRBJ2-1|.
CASSAGLPNFNEQFF
TGTGCCAGCAGCGCGGGACTCCCCAATTTCAATGAGCAGTTCTTC
>TRBV18|.|TRBJ2-4|.
CASSTAKNIQYF
TGTGCCAGCTCGACGGCCAAAAACATTCAGTACTTC
>TRBV5-1|TRBD2|TRBJ2-3|.
CASSQLPTSEGTDTQYF
TGCGCCAGCAGCCAGCTACCTACTAGCGAGGGCACAGATACGCAGTATTTT